The T cell receptor (beta chain) under discussion was sequenced for a study of response to subunit inactivated influenza vaccine. For this clonotype: The antigen remains undetermined.

TCRdb processed the RT-PCR reads anew with MiXCR; each CDR3 protein has one entry. This table holds around 850,000 distinct CDR3 sequences, approximately 17% found once. V lost 5 bases to trimming and J lost 5 bases; unmatched junction nucleotides: 7. This CDR3 contains 14 residues. The germline gives CDR1 LGHDT, CDR2 YNNKEL (reference sequence). Study outcomes and limitations: The study's authors posited that every seasonal influenza vaccination enlists few new T cells.

The clonotype originates from a man aged 45-65 years who received an inactivated influenza vaccine. The V call is TRBV3-1, the J call TRBJ1-2, with 8 bases that match TRBD1. The sample was PBMCs from blood, taken 5 to 6 days after vaccination. CDR3 nucleotides: TGTGCCAGCAGCGCACCGGGACAGGCATATGGCTACACCTTC. Its protein is CASSAPGQAYGYTF.